Shown below are 27 T cell receptor beta chains from a single sample sequenced in a study of blood T cell repertoires in COVID-19. The protocol was immunoSEQ multiplex PCR, while the TCRdb copy is restricted to in-frame clones and leaves out a portion. The sample yields roughly 100,000 clones, approximately 91% seen once. The sequenced sample was peripheral blood. The receptor set was obtained from a man aged 18 to 29 with acute or convalescent COVID-19.

The chain is built from TRBV24-1 and TRBJ2-1, with D tentatively TRBD1 (6 bases). V was clipped by 7 bases and J by 8 bases, with 14 bases between them. The CDR3 length is 13 residues. In germline, CDR1 is KGHDR, CDR2 SFDVKD. The chain's CDR3 is CATRDTAGDEQFF. For the CDR3, the DNA is TGTGCCACCAGGGATACAGCAGGGGATGAGCAGTTCTTC.

The rearrangement links TRBV5-1 to TRBJ1-2; D is undetermined. The CDR3 has 15 residues. Per germline, CDR1 SGHRS and CDR2 YFSETQ. The V end was cut by 4 bases, the J end by 1 base, with 14 bases between. The CDR3 DNA sequence: TGCGCCAGCAGCCCCTCCTTTTCCGTTAACTATGGCTACACCTTC. It codes for CASSPSFSVNYGYTF.

This clone has more than one count but fewer than ten. The chain combines TRBV5-8 with TRBJ1-1, with TRBD1 matching over 7 bases. Germline CDR1 SGHTS, CDR2 YDEGEE. This CDR3 is built from 16 residues. The trim removed 0 bases at V and 5 bases at J, leaving 10 bases unmatched. CDR3 nucleotide sequence: TGTGCCAGCAGCTTGGAAGAGGGGACAGCGAGAACTGAAGCTTTCTTT. Residues: CASSLEEGTARTEAFF.

The rearrangement links TRBV4-2 to TRBJ1-1; D is undetermined. This CDR3 spans 17 amino acids. V lost 8 bases and J 0 bases, leaving 22 bases between the germline ends. CDR1 and CDR2 from the germline V gene are LGHNA and YNFKEQ. The CDR3 coding sequence is TGTGCCAGCTACTCTCACCCGGCAGGAATAATGAACACTGAAGCTTTCTTT. Amino acids: CASYSHPAGIMNTEAFF.

The chain is built from TRBV30 and TRBJ1-2; 8 bases align to TRBD1. J gave up 4 bases and V 1 base, and 5 bases lay outside the gene matches. Germline lookup yields CDR1 GTSNPN and CDR2 SVGIG (reference sequence). This CDR3 spans 14 amino acids. This CDR3 is CAWSGGQGRYGYTF. CDR3 coding DNA: TGTGCCTGGAGTGGAGGACAGGGCCGCTATGGCTACACCTTC.

This chain links TRBV13 with TRBJ1-1; D is possibly TRBD1 (6 bases). In germline, CDR1 is PRHDT, CDR2 FYEKMQ (reference sequence). V was trimmed by 4 bases and J by 1 base, leaving 7 bases between them. The CDR3 consists of 13 residues. This chain's CDR3 is CASSSTGNTEAFF. CDR3 nucleotides: TGTGCCAGCAGCTCGACAGGGAACACTGAAGCTTTCTTT.

This clone was recorded once. The V call is TRBV6-1, the J call TRBJ1-1, with D possibly TRBD1 on 5 matching bases. The V end was cut by 3 bases, the J end by 5 bases, with 7 bases between. Germline V gene lookup returns CDR1 MNHNS and CDR2 SASEGT. The CDR3 is made up of 12 amino acids. The CDR3 nucleotides read TGTGCCAGCAGTGACGGGGGGACTGAAGCTTTCTTT. This codes for CASSDGGTEAFF.

The rearrangement joins TRBV6-5 to TRBJ1-3; no firm D call. The V end lost 6 bases, the J end lost 0 bases, and 12 bases lay between the germline ends. This CDR3 region has 15 residues. In germline, CDR1 is MNHEY, CDR2 SVGAGI. The CDR3 region is CASSRRTPSGNTIYF. DNA for the CDR3: TGTGCCAGCAGCAGGAGGACCCCCTCTGGAAACACCATATATTTT.

The chain uses TRBV5-6 and TRBJ1-6, with TRBD1 matching 9 bases. CDR1 and CDR2 (germline): SGHDT, YYEEEE. J was trimmed by 9 bases and V by 3 bases; bases with no gene match: 10. This CDR3 has 16 residues. The CDR3 nucleotides are TGTGCCAGCAGCTGGGAACCGGGACAGGGAGCTTCACCCCTCCACTTT. Translation gives CASSWEPGQGASPLHF.

The chain couples TRBV24-1 to TRBJ1-2; 7 nucleotides align to TRBD1. The germline V gene has CDR1 KGHDR and CDR2 SFDVKD. The J segment lost 7 bases and the V segment lost 4 bases, leaving 8 bases of the junction unmatched. CDR3 size: 14 residues. CDR3 loop: CATSDTDRDSGYTF. The CDR3 region has the DNA TGTGCCACCAGTGACACCGACAGGGACTCTGGCTACACCTTC.

This chain links TRBV25-1 with TRBJ1-5; D gene uncertain. Trimming stripped 4 bases from V and 1 base from J, with 11 bases between. Germline lookup yields CDR1 MGHDK and CDR2 SYGVNS. The CDR3 runs to 15 residues. The DNA for the CDR3 is TGTGCCAGCAGTGCAAGCATGAGAAGCAATCAGCCCCAGCATTTT. Protein product: CASSASMRSNQPQHF.

The J gene is TRBJ2-6, the V gene TRBV24-1, with D possibly being TRBD2 (6 bases). CDR3 length equals 17 residues. V shed 2 bases and J shed 0 bases, with 10 bases lying between them. The germline V gene encodes CDR1 KGHDR and CDR2 SFDVKD. The CDR3 loop reads CATSDSGDLSGANVLTF. CDR3 bases: TGTGCCACCAGTGATTCGGGGGACCTCTCTGGGGCCAACGTCCTGACTTTC.

This chain connects TRBV5-1 to TRBJ1-1; the match to TRBD1 covers 7 bases. The trim removed 1 base at V and 2 bases at J, leaving 5 bases unmatched. The germline CDR1 and CDR2 sequences are SGHRS and YFSETQ. There are 15 residues in the CDR3. CDR3 nucleotide sequence: TGCGCCAGCAGCTTGCCCTGGACAGGAAACACTGAAGCTTTCTTT. Translating gives CASSLPWTGNTEAFF.

The V call is TRBV11-2, the J call TRBJ1-2; D is uncertain. Looked up from germline, CDR1 is SGHAT and CDR2 is FQNNGV. V lost 5 bases and J 4 bases, leaving 11 bases between the germline ends. CDR3 length: 13 residues. For the CDR3, the DNA is TGTGCCAGCAGCCCCTCCGGGAGCTATGGCTACACCTTC. Protein product: CASSPSGSYGYTF.

The chain uses TRBV6-5 and TRBJ2-7; TRBD1 might be the D (6 bases). This CDR3 has 12 residues. The V gene's germline CDR1 is MNHEY and CDR2 SVGAGI. The ends were cut back, 7 bases at V and 2 bases at J, with 9 bases in the middle. The CDR3 is CASIRGTYEQYF. CDR3 bases: TGTGCCAGCATAAGGGGGACCTACGAGCAGTACTTC.

The chain has TRBV9 and TRBJ1-1; D not certain. The CDR3 consists of 13 residues. CDR1 is SGDLS, CDR2 YYNGEE, per germline. Trimming took off 2 bases at V and 0 bases at J, with 5 bases between the two ends. The CDR3 is CASSVRVNTEAFF. In DNA form, the CDR3 reads TGTGCCAGCAGCGTCCGGGTGAACACTGAAGCTTTCTTT. Based on the CDR3 plus reference TRBV9 and TRBJ1-1, the full variable domain is DSGVTQTPKHLITATGQRVTLRCSPRSGDLSVYWYQQSLDQGLQFLIQYYNGEERAKGNILERFSAQQFPDLHSELNLSSLELGDSALYFCASSVRVNTEAFFGQGTRLTVV.

This sequence joins TRBV29-1 and TRBJ2-2; TRBD1 agrees at 12 bases. This CDR3 is 13 amino acids long. CDR1 is SQVTM and CDR2 is ANQGSEA in the germline V gene. Losses at the gene ends were 6 bases for V and 7 bases for J; bases not matched to a gene: 3. CDR3 loop: CSVGQGAGGELFF. CDR3 nucleotide sequence: TGCAGCGTGGGACAGGGGGCCGGCGGGGAGCTGTTTTTT.

This chain joins TRBV9 and TRBJ2-7, with 13 bases identical to TRBD2. V was pared by 3 bases and J by 6 bases, with 0 bases of the junction left unmatched. Per germline, CDR1 SGDLS and CDR2 YYNGEE. The CDR3 contains 13 residues. CDR3 loop: CASSGLAGGEQYF. As DNA, the CDR3 is TGTGCCAGCAGCGGACTAGCGGGAGGCGAGCAGTACTTC.

The CDR3 sequence: CASSPGQTSGNTIYF. The CDR3 DNA reads TGTGCCAGCAGCCCGGGACAGACCTCTGGAAACACCATATATTTT. This chain links TRBV11-2 with TRBJ1-3; 7 bases agree with TRBD1. With 5 bases clipped from V and 0 bases from J, the junction kept 4 bases outside the gene matches. The germline CDR1 and CDR2 sequences are SGHAT and FQNNGV. This CDR3 is 15 amino acids long.

CDR3 coding DNA: TGTGCCAGCAGTGACGGTGCGAGCTCCTACAATGAGCAGTTCTTC. Translating gives CASSDGASSYNEQFF. V is TRBV6-4 and J is TRBJ2-1, with D unclear. The germline V gene encodes CDR1 MRHNA and CDR2 SNTAGT. CDR3 length equals 15 residues. V was pared by 2 bases and J by 0 bases, with 8 bases between.

This chain uses TRBV5-4 with TRBJ1-2, with 7 bases matching TRBD1. The CDR3 extends over 15 amino acids. Per germline, CDR1 SGHNT and CDR2 YYREEE (reference sequence). V shed 4 bases, J shed 7 bases, and the junction held 13 bases outside the gene matches. The chain's CDR3 is CASSGGQPPVGGYTF. CDR3 nucleotides: TGTGCCAGCAGCGGGGGACAGCCGCCGGTAGGTGGCTACACCTTC.

The genes are TRBV4-1 and TRBJ2-7; D perhaps matches TRBD2 (7 bases). The V end lost 0 bases, the J end lost 2 bases, and 11 bases lay between the germline ends. The CDR3 consists of 15 residues. Germline V gene lookup returns CDR1 MGHRA and CDR2 YSYEKL. Here the CDR3 reads CASSQDGGGAYEQYF. CDR3 coding DNA: TGCGCCAGCAGCCAAGACGGCGGGGGCGCCTACGAGCAGTACTTC.

The gene calls are TRBV14 and TRBJ2-3; 11 positions match TRBD1. The CDR3 totals 16 residues. Unmatched junction bases numbered 8, after V lost 4 bases and J lost 5 bases. CDR1 SGHDN and CDR2 FVKESK come from the germline V gene. For the CDR3, the DNA is TGTGCCAGCAGCCTCCGGACAGGGGGCGAGGTAGATACGCAGTATTTT. It is translated as CASSLRTGGEVDTQYF. Complete variable domain (other parts from reference TRBV14 and TRBJ2-3): EAGVTQFPSHSVIEKGQTVTLRCDPISGHDNLYWYRRVMGKEIKFLLHFVKESKQDESGMPNNRFLAERTGGTYSTLKVQPAELEDSGVYFCASSLRTGGEVDTQYFGPGTRLTVL.

The V gene is TRBV25-1, the J gene TRBJ1-1; 10 bases are shared with TRBD1. V lost 10 bases and J lost 5; bases outside the gene matches: 16. CDR1 and CDR2 (germline): MGHDK, SYGVNS. CDR3 length equals 16 residues. CDR3 in DNA: TGTGCCACTAGCCCTGCCGACAGGGGGCGGTGGACTGAAGCTTTCTTT. Its protein product is CATSPADRGRWTEAFF.

The rearrangement joins TRBV2 to TRBJ2-1, with 13 positions matching TRBD2. V lost 10 bases and J lost 8; bases outside the gene matches: 8. The CDR3 is 14 amino acids. In germline, CDR1 is SNHLY, CDR2 FYNNEI. CDR3: CAKPGLAGVYEQFF. CDR3 DNA: TGTGCCAAACCCGGACTAGCGGGAGTATATGAGCAGTTCTTC.

The chain employs TRBV11-2 and TRBJ1-1; 8 bases align to TRBD1. CDR3 length: 15 amino acids. In germline, CDR1 is SGHAT, CDR2 FQNNGV. V lost 1 base to trimming and J lost 9 bases; unmatched junction nucleotides: 10. CDR3 nucleotide sequence: TGTGCCAGCAGCTTAGGGACAGGGTCAGACCTGAAAGCTTTCTTT. It specifies CASSLGTGSDLKAFF.

The chain joins TRBV5-6 to TRBJ1-2; weak D call: TRBD1 (6 bases). The germline gives CDR1 SGHDT, CDR2 YYEEEE. The CDR3 has 16 amino acids. V shed 4 bases and J shed 2 bases, with 18 bases lying between them. CDR3 protein: CASSRVGPGTNYGYTF. The DNA of the CDR3 is TGTGCCAGCAGCCGCGTTGGGCCGGGGACAAACTATGGCTACACCTTC.